This passage covers 2 T cell receptor beta chains from one sample sequenced in a study of blood T cell repertoires in COVID-19. Measured with immunoSEQ multiplex PCR; TCRdb has only the in-frame clones, and not every one. The table lists about 140,000 clones, over 75% of them singletons, with around 2.9% in the top ten. Sequencing used peripheral blood. The source is a middle-aged man with acute or convalescent COVID-19.

This clone was recorded a few times. CDR3 region: CAARTSGSTDTQYF. In DNA form, the CDR3 reads TGTGCCGCCCGGACTAGCGGGTCGACAGATACGCAGTATTTT. The genes are TRBV30 and TRBJ2-3; TRBD2 agrees at 11 bases. In germline, CDR1 is GTSNPN, CDR2 SVGIG (reference sequence). Germline trimming cut 8 bases from V and 3 bases from J; bases unmatched to any gene: 7. CDR3 length: 14 amino acids.

The CDR3 loop reads CASSPTGGRSPLHF. DNA for the CDR3: TGTGCCAGCTCACCGACAGGTGGACGTTCACCCCTCCACTTT. This chain links TRBV18 with TRBJ1-6, with D maybe TRBD1 (6 bases). The CDR3 is 14 amino acids. Trimming shortened V by 3 bases and J by 9 bases, and 12 bases separated the two germline ends. The germline gives CDR1 KGHSH, CDR2 LQKENI.